The 27 T cell receptor beta chains presented below share a single source sample, sequenced in a study of blood T cells in healthy people across ages. Through a sample-barcoded 5' primer and a J-beta primer mix, a second PCR was run for roughly 6 to 11 cycles. TCRdb fed the 5' RACE reads into MiXCR, producing one record per CDR3 protein. The sample lists 590,000 or so distinct CDR3 sequences, about 30% seen once, with approximately 15% in the top ten. What was sequenced was blood. These receptors all come from a woman at least 80 years old in good health.

This clonotype has more than one count but fewer than ten. A clone one base away is much larger, so this may be a read error. The CDR3, as DNA: TGTGCCAGCAGCCAAAACAGGGGGCGCTACAATGAGCAGTACTTC. Translation: CASSQNRGRYNEQYF. The V call is TRBV3-1, the J call TRBJ2-7; TRBD1 aligns across 9 bases. V gave up 2 bases and J gave up 7 bases; unmatched junction bases: 9. This CDR3 spans 15 amino acids. From germline, CDR1 is LGHDT and CDR2 YNNKEL (reference sequence).

This clonotype came up many times. The rearrangement links TRBV7-2 to TRBJ1-2; possible D gene TRBD1, 5 bases. The germline gives CDR1 SGHTA, CDR2 FQGNSA. The V end was cut by 2 bases, the J end by 3 bases, with 13 bases between. This CDR3 has 15 amino acids. The CDR3 sequence: CASSLLGGTDYGYTF. The DNA for the CDR3 is TGTGCCAGCAGCTTACTTGGCGGGACTGACTATGGCTACACCTTC.

Turning to this clonotype: The junction and the germline gene differ at one end; a read error may be behind it. The chain carries TRBV12-3 or TRBV12-4 and TRBJ2-7, with D perhaps matching TRBD1 or TRBD2 (5 bases each). The CDR3 sequence is 15 residues long. The CDR3 here is CASSLGGWGSSEQYF. The CDR3, as DNA: TGTGCCAGCAGTTTAGGTGGCTGGGGGTCCTCCGAGCAGTACTTC.

The chain is built from TRBV20-1 and TRBJ1-5; 8 bases align to TRBD1. J lost 4 bases, V lost 6 bases, and 14 bases had no gene match. Germline CDR1 reads DFQATT; CDR2 reads SNEGSKA (reference sequence). This CDR3 is 16 amino acids long. CDR3 sequence: CSALGQAGITNQPQHF. CDR3 nucleotide sequence: TGCAGTGCCCTGGGACAGGCAGGGATAACAAATCAGCCCCAGCATTTT.

Remarks on this clonotype: A single base separates this from a much larger clone, so it may be a read error. This likely comes from a read error, as the CDR3 has no conserved phenylalanine or tryptophan at its end. V usage is TRBV7-3 and J usage is TRBJ2-1, with TRBD2 matching 13 bases. The ends lost 5 bases at V and 1 base at J; junction bases unmatched: 8. Germline V gene lookup returns CDR1 SGHTA and CDR2 FQGTGA. The CDR3 spans 18 residues. DNA of the CDR3: TGTGCCAGCAGCCCGACTAGCGGGGGGCTTGGGTCCTACAATGAGCAGTTCTTA. It codes for CASSPTSGGLGSYNEQFL.

There are many counts of this clonotype. This chain uses TRBV7-2 with TRBJ1-2, with D perhaps TRBD1 (5 bases). The CDR3 runs 15 residues. V was shortened by 6 bases and J by 0 bases, with 14 bases between the two germline ends. The germline gives CDR1 SGHTA, CDR2 FQGNSA. CDR3 in amino acids: CASSVRGGPNYGYTF. CDR3 sequence (DNA): TGTGCCAGCAGTGTACGGGGGGGACCTAACTATGGCTACACCTTC.

Worth noting for this clonotype: A clone one base away is much larger, so this may be a read error. This sequence joins TRBV5-6 and TRBJ1-1; D is ambiguous. The germline V gene encodes CDR1 SGHDT and CDR2 YYEEEE. CDR3 length: 13 residues. The CDR3 region is CASSSGLNIEAFF. The CDR3 nucleotides read TGTGCCAGCAGCTCTGGACTGAACATTGAAGCTTTCTTT. The full variable domain, completed using reference TRBV5-6 and TRBJ1-1, is DAGVTQSPTHLIKTRGQQVTLRCSPKSGHDTVSWYQQALGQGPQFIFQYYEEEERQRGNFPDRFSGHQFPNYSSELNVNALLLGDSALYLCASSSGLNIEAFFGQGTRLTVV.

This clonotype was detected ten times or more. The gene calls are TRBV5-1 and TRBJ2-7; TRBD1 aligns across 7 bases. The CDR3 is made up of 15 amino acids. The V gene end was trimmed by 2 bases and the J gene end by 2 bases; junction bases not matched to a gene: 7. The germline V gene has CDR1 SGHRS and CDR2 YFSETQ. CDR3 sequence (DNA): TGCGCCAGCAGCTTACTCGGGACAGCGGCCTACGAGCAGTACTTC. This codes for CASSLLGTAAYEQYF. Full variable domain (outside the CDR3, taken from reference TRBV5-1 and TRBJ2-7): KAGVTQTPRYLIKTRGQQVTLSCSPISGHRSVSWYQQTPGQGLQFLFEYFSETQRNKGNFPGRFSGRQFSNSRSEMNVSTLELGDSALYLCASSLLGTAAYEQYFGPGTRLTVT.

This chain links TRBV7-8 with TRBJ2-7; unclear D gene. Germline CDR1 and CDR2: SGHVS and FQNEAQ. The CDR3 totals 13 residues. The V end lost 7 bases, the J end lost 5 bases, and 15 bases lay between the germline ends. The CDR3 spells CASNYWAWDEQYF. The CDR3 DNA sequence: TGTGCCAGCAATTACTGGGCCTGGGACGAGCAGTACTTC. The full variable domain, completed using reference TRBV7-8 and TRBJ2-7, is GAGVSQSPRYKVAKRGQDVALRCDPISGHVSLFWYQQALGQGPEFLTYFQNEAQLDKSGLPSDRFFAERPEGSVSTLKIQRTQQEDSAVYLCASNYWAWDEQYFGPGTRLTVT.

In the case of this clonotype: At one of its ends the junction is not consistent with the germline gene, which may arise from a read error. The chain couples TRBV7-6 to TRBJ2-2; D may be TRBD1 (6 bases). This CDR3 is built from 15 residues. Germline V gene sequence: CDR1 SGHVS, CDR2 FNYEAQ. CDR3 residues: CTSSLQGSNTGELFF. The CDR3, as DNA: TGTACCAGCAGTTTACAGGGATCCAACACCGGGGAGCTGTTTTTT. The entire variable domain, with the rest obtained from reference TRBV7-6 and TRBJ2-2, is as follows: GAGVSQSPRYKVTKRGQDVALRCDPISGHVSLYWYRQALGQGPEFLTYFNYEAQQDKSGLPNDRFSAERPEGSISTLTIQRTEQRDSAMYRCTSSLQGSNTGELFFGEGSRLTVL.

J is TRBJ1-4 and V is TRBV3-1; a weak D match, TRBD1 (5 bases). CDR1 is LGHDT, CDR2 YNNKEL, per germline (reference sequence). V was clipped by 1 base and J by 8 bases, with 14 bases between them. This CDR3 contains 15 residues. This CDR3 reads CASSQGPLAGEKLFF. CDR3 DNA: TGTGCCAGCAGCCAAGGCCCCCTGGCAGGGGAAAAACTGTTTTTT.

The rearrangement links TRBV20-1 to TRBJ2-3; 8 bases line up with TRBD1. The V gene's germline CDR1 is DFQATT and CDR2 SNEGSKA (reference sequence). V shed 5 bases, J shed 2 bases, and the junction held 9 bases outside the gene matches. This CDR3 is built from 15 residues. CDR3: CSAEDRVGDTDTQYF. The CDR3 DNA follows: TGCAGTGCTGAGGACAGGGTCGGTGACACAGATACGCAGTATTTT.

This clonotype has ten or more counts. The chain carries TRBV12-3 or TRBV12-4 and TRBJ1-4; 7 nucleotides line up with TRBD1. This CDR3 is built from 14 residues. After removal of 6 bases from V and 4 bases from J, the junction contained 5 bases not matched to a gene. CDR3 region: CASRLSGGNEKLFF. The CDR3 region has the DNA TGTGCCAGCAGACTATCAGGGGGTAATGAAAAACTGTTTTTT.

This clonotype was seen ten or more times. This sequence joins TRBV12-3 or TRBV12-4 and TRBJ1-2; D unclear. CDR3 length: 12 amino acids. Trimming removed 3 bases from V and 7 bases from J, with 9 bases in between. The CDR3 DNA follows: TGTGCCAGCAGTTTTTGGGGTCCTGGCTACACCTTC. Its protein is CASSFWGPGYTF.

This chain joins TRBV11-2 and TRBJ2-6; possibly TRBD1 for D (5 bases). The germline gives CDR1 SGHAT, CDR2 FQNNGV. This CDR3 contains 15 residues. Trimming left V 5 bases short and J 0 bases short, with 8 bases between. The CDR3 sequence is CASSPTASGANVLTF. In nucleotides, the CDR3 is TGTGCCAGCAGCCCGACAGCCTCTGGGGCCAACGTCCTGACTTTC.

On this clonotype: It may be a read error: a sequence one base away is much more abundant. J is TRBJ1-2 and V is TRBV30; no clear D gene. This CDR3 spans 13 amino acids. Germline CDR1 GTSNPN, CDR2 SVGIG (reference sequence). The CDR3 nucleotides read TGTGCCTGGGCGAGGGCGGGATCCTATGACTACACCTTC. It yields the protein CAWARAGSYDYTF.

This clonotype turned up a few times. The genes are TRBV7-2 and TRBJ1-4; D unresolved. Germline CDR1 reads SGHTA; CDR2 reads FQGNSA. This CDR3 region has 16 residues. V was pared by 2 bases and J by 0 bases, with 10 bases between. The CDR3 is CASSLMPAATNEKLFF. CDR3 nucleotides: TGTGCCAGCAGCTTAATGCCGGCTGCAACTAATGAAAAACTGTTTTTT.

This clonotype came up once. A much larger clone lies one base from this, so it may be a read error. The J gene is TRBJ1-4, the V gene TRBV20-1; 9 positions agree with TRBD1. CDR1 is DFQATT and CDR2 is SNEGSKA in the germline V gene (reference sequence). Germline trimming cut 3 bases from V and 9 bases from J; bases unmatched to any gene: 8. This CDR3 spans 14 amino acids. DNA of the CDR3: TGCAGTGCTAGTCGGGGACAGGGTGGTAAAAAACTGTTTTTT. Translation gives CSASRGQGGKKLFF.

This clonotype was detected many times. The chain combines TRBV10-3 with TRBJ2-1, with 9 nucleotides matching TRBD1. The V segment lost 6 bases and the J segment 3 bases; nucleotides outside the gene matches: 6. Germline V gives CDR1 ENHRY, CDR2 SYGVKD. This CDR3 contains 15 residues. The CDR3 reads CAISRGGQGYNEQFF. CDR3 nucleotides: TGTGCCATCAGCCGAGGGGGACAGGGCTACAATGAGCAGTTCTTC.

With respect to this clonotype: This may arise from a read error, as a much more abundant clone is one base away. The chain employs TRBV28 and TRBJ1-2; 11 bases are a match to TRBD1. J lost 6 bases, V lost 8 bases, and 17 bases had no gene match. Germline CDR1 MDHEN, CDR2 SYDVKM. This CDR3 is 17 amino acids long. The CDR3 sequence: CASGGSGQGAVGDGYTF. The CDR3 DNA is TGTGCCAGCGGTGGAAGCGGACAGGGGGCCGTAGGAGATGGCTACACCTTC.

This chain joins TRBV30 and TRBJ2-5; TRBD2 matches at 13 bases. Germline loops: CDR1 GTSNPN, CDR2 SVGIG (reference sequence). This CDR3 comprises 17 residues. Losses at the gene ends were 2 bases for V and 5 bases for J; bases not matched to a gene: 11. CDR3 bases: TGTGCCTGGAGTATTCGACTAGCGGGGGGTAGTCATGAGACCCAGTACTTC. It is translated as CAWSIRLAGGSHETQYF.

This clonotype was found many times. The rearrangement uses TRBV7-9 and TRBJ2-5; maybe TRBD1 (5 bases). CDR1 is SEHNR and CDR2 is FQNEAQ in the germline V gene (reference sequence). V shed 5 bases and J shed 10 bases, with 11 bases lying between them. This CDR3 is built from 11 residues. CDR3 region: CASSPRDVQYF. For the CDR3, the DNA is TGTGCCAGCAGCCCCAGGGATGTCCAGTACTTC.

This clonotype showed up just a few times. The chain is built from TRBV5-1 and TRBJ1-6, with D perhaps matching TRBD1 (5 bases). V was trimmed by 7 bases and J by 7 bases, leaving 18 bases between them. In germline, CDR1 is SGHRS, CDR2 YFSETQ. The CDR3 has 15 amino acids. Here the CDR3 reads CASGEDPGFNSPLHF. The CDR3 DNA sequence: TGCGCCAGCGGCGAAGATCCAGGGTTCAATTCACCCCTCCACTTT.

J is TRBJ2-5 and V is TRBV9, with 7 positions matching TRBD2. The CDR3 is made up of 15 amino acids. V was clipped by 1 base and J by 2 bases; unmatched bases: 5. Germline CDR1 and CDR2: SGDLS and YYNGEE. CDR3 residues: CASSVSGVRQETQYF. The CDR3 DNA sequence: TGTGCCAGCAGCGTAAGCGGGGTAAGGCAAGAGACCCAGTACTTC. The full variable domain, completed using reference TRBV9 and TRBJ2-5, is DSGVTQTPKHLITATGQRVTLRCSPRSGDLSVYWYQQSLDQGLQFLIQYYNGEERAKGNILERFSAQQFPDLHSELNLSSLELGDSALYFCASSVSGVRQETQYFGPGTRLLVL.

Only a few counts were recorded for this clonotype. The genes are TRBV3-1 and TRBJ1-4; D is undetermined. This CDR3 has 15 amino acids. Germline CDR1 and CDR2: LGHDT and YNNKEL (reference sequence). V lost 0 bases to trimming and J lost 8 bases, with 13 bases between them. The DNA for the CDR3 is TGTGCCAGCAGCCAAGATGTACAGATTAGGGAAAAACTGTTTTTT. Protein product: CASSQDVQIREKLFF.

In this sample, this clonotype turned up many times. The chain carries TRBV6-2 or TRBV6-3 and TRBJ2-7; D might be TRBD1 or TRBD2, each matching 5 bases. There are 17 residues in the CDR3. V lost 4 bases, J lost 0 bases, and 19 bases lay in between. Germline CDR1 reads MNHEY; CDR2 reads SVGEGT. CDR3 in DNA: TGTGCCAGCAGTTTCTACCCAGGACGGGACCGCTCCTACGAGCAGTACTTC. It specifies CASSFYPGRDRSYEQYF.

This clonotype was counted at least ten times. The rearrangement links TRBV12-3 or TRBV12-4 to TRBJ1-6, with D possibly TRBD1 on 6 matching bases. Trimming took off 7 bases at V and 7 bases at J, with 14 bases between the two ends. There are 14 residues in the CDR3. CDR3 loop: CASTPTGLNSPLHF. The CDR3 DNA follows: TGTGCCAGCACCCCGACAGGCCTAAATTCACCCCTCCACTTT.